The 21 T cell receptor beta chains reported below all come from one sample, sequenced in a study of blood T cell repertoires in COVID-19. Method: immunoSEQ multiplex PCR; TCRdb's copy keeps in-frame clones and lacks some. The sample has some 65,000 clones, roughly 91% seen once. The specimen was peripheral blood. These receptor sequences come from a man in his fifties with COVID-19, enrolled during active disease.

The chain uses TRBV13 and TRBJ2-3; D gene ambiguous. Germline V gene data show CDR1 as PRHDT and CDR2 as FYEKMQ (reference sequence). This CDR3 is built from 19 residues. Trimming cost V 5 bases and J 0 bases, with 24 bases left between them. The chain's CDR3 is CASSARSLGKLPSTDTQYF. Written as DNA, the CDR3 is TGTGCCAGCAGCGCCCGATCTCTAGGTAAACTTCCAAGCACAGATACGCAGTATTTT. The full variable domain, with the rest looked up from reference TRBV13 and TRBJ2-3, is AAGVIQSPRHLIKEKRETATLKCYPIPRHDTVYWYQQGPGQDPQFLISFYEKMQSDKGSIPDRFSAQQFSDYHSELNMSSLELGDSALYFCASSARSLGKLPSTDTQYFGPGTRLTVL.

This chain uses TRBV27 with TRBJ2-1, with 8 bases aligning to TRBD2. V was pared by 3 bases and J by 1 base, with 8 bases of the junction left unmatched. The germline gives CDR1 MNHEY, CDR2 SMNVEV (reference sequence). The CDR3 consists of 17 residues. The CDR3 reads CASSLKGTSLSYNEQFF. CDR3 bases: TGTGCCAGCAGTTTGAAAGGGACTAGTTTGTCCTACAATGAGCAGTTCTTC.

The chain links TRBV28 to TRBJ1-2; a weak D match, TRBD1 (5 bases). Looked up from germline, CDR1 is MDHEN and CDR2 is SYDVKM. Trimming removed 3 bases at V and 6 bases at J, with 26 bases between. CDR3 size: 18 residues. The DNA for the CDR3 is TGTGCCAGCAGTTTCCCCGGGATTGCCGGGGGAGGGGTTGATGGCTACACCTTC. As protein: CASSFPGIAGGGVDGYTF.

This chain uses TRBV2 with TRBJ1-5; 7 bases match TRBD1. Trimming took 6 bases from V and 4 from J; bases not matched to a gene: 9. Germline-derived CDR1 and CDR2 are SNHLY and FYNNEI. The CDR3 consists of 15 residues. CDR3 DNA: TGTGCCAGCAGAGAGACTGGGACAGCGAATCAGCCCCAGCATTTT. Its protein product is CASRETGTANQPQHF.

J is TRBJ2-1 and V is TRBV4-1; 8 nucleotides align to TRBD2. From germline, CDR1 is MGHRA and CDR2 YSYEKL. CDR3 length equals 16 residues. V lost 1 base and J lost 5; bases outside the gene matches: 7. DNA for the CDR3: TGCGCCAGCAGCCAAGGCTCGGGGGGGCCTCACAATGAGCAGTTCTTC. It translates to CASSQGSGGPHNEQFF.

V and J are TRBV6-1 and TRBJ1-5; D is unresolved. The germline gives CDR1 MNHNS, CDR2 SASEGT. V lost 1 base to trimming and J lost 2 bases, with 9 bases between them. The CDR3 contains 15 residues. CDR3 residues: CASSEEWGGNQPQHF. The CDR3 DNA is TGTGCCAGCAGTGAAGAATGGGGAGGCAATCAGCCCCAGCATTTT.

V is TRBV24-1 and J is TRBJ2-3; 7 bases are shared with TRBD1. CDR3 length equals 14 residues. Germline V gene lookup returns CDR1 KGHDR and CDR2 SFDVKD. V shed 6 bases, J shed 5 bases, and the junction held 7 bases outside the gene matches. The CDR3 loop reads CATSLGRQGDTQYF. CDR3 coding DNA: TGTGCCACCAGTCTCGGACGACAGGGAGATACGCAGTATTTT.

This clone was detected only once. The rearrangement links TRBV24-1 to TRBJ1-3; D is ambiguous. The CDR3 sequence is 14 residues long. V was clipped by 6 bases and J by 0 bases, with 8 bases between them. CDR1 and CDR2 from the germline V gene are KGHDR and SFDVKD. CDR3 DNA: TGTGCCACCAGTATCATCCCCTCTGGAAACACCATATATTTT. Protein: CATSIIPSGNTIYF.

The rearrangement uses TRBV7-2 and TRBJ1-2, with 9 bases identical to TRBD1. Germline V gene sequence: CDR1 SGHTA, CDR2 FQGNSA. Unmatched junction bases numbered 3, after V lost 1 base and J lost 3 bases. The length of the CDR3 is 15 residues. The CDR3 DNA reads as TGTGCCAGCAGCTTAGAAACAGGGGGCGACTATGGCTACACCTTC. Its protein is CASSLETGGDYGYTF.

The chain joins TRBV5-1 to TRBJ2-1, with 12 bases that match TRBD2. The CDR3 extends over 15 amino acids. V was clipped by 0 bases and J by 9 bases; unmatched bases: 4. Germline CDR1 and CDR2: SGHRS and YFSETQ. In DNA form, the CDR3 reads TGCGCCAGCAGCTTGGTGACTAGCGGGAGCAGTGAGCAGTTCTTC. It is translated as CASSLVTSGSSEQFF. Using reference TRBV5-1 and TRBJ2-1 for the parts outside the CDR3, the full variable domain is KAGVTQTPRYLIKTRGQQVTLSCSPISGHRSVSWYQQTPGQGLQFLFEYFSETQRNKGNFPGRFSGRQFSNSRSEMNVSTLELGDSALYLCASSLVTSGSSEQFFGPGTRLTVL.

The chain employs TRBV29-1 and TRBJ1-2, with a weak D call TRBD1 (6 bases). The CDR3 contains 12 residues. V lost 4 bases and J 7 bases, leaving 13 bases between the germline ends. The V gene's germline CDR1 is SQVTM and CDR2 ANQGSEA. CDR3 amino acids: CSVATGTSGYTF. The CDR3 DNA reads TGCAGCGTTGCAACCGGGACAAGTGGCTACACCTTC.

In its sample, this clone was seen once. The V call is TRBV18, the J call TRBJ1-6; unclear D gene. The CDR3 has 15 residues. Trimming shortened V by 1 base and J by 7 bases, and 11 bases separated the two germline ends. In germline, CDR1 is KGHSH, CDR2 LQKENI. In DNA, the CDR3 is TGTGCCAGCTCACCACTCGATTTGCGGAATTCACCCCTCCACTTT. Translated: CASSPLDLRNSPLHF. Combining the CDR3 with reference TRBV18 and TRBJ1-6 gives the whole variable domain NAGVMQNPRHLVRRRGQEARLRCSPMKGHSHVYWYRQLPEEGLKFMVYLQKENIIDESGMPKERFSAEFPKEGPSILRIQQVVRGDSAAYFCASSPLDLRNSPLHFGNGTRLTVT.

Only one count was recorded for this clone. This CDR3 reads CASTGNRYGYTF. CDR3 nucleotides: TGTGCCAGCACCGGGAACCGCTATGGCTACACCTTC. This sequence joins TRBV28 and TRBJ1-2; D remains unclear. This CDR3 region has 12 residues. Trimming removed 7 bases from V and 4 bases from J, with 10 bases in between. Germline-derived CDR1 and CDR2 are MDHEN and SYDVKM.

This chain uses TRBV6-1 with TRBJ2-4; D is perhaps TRBD2 (6 bases). V dropped 4 bases and J dropped 0 bases, with 13 bases sitting between them. CDR3 length: 16 amino acids. Per germline, CDR1 MNHNS and CDR2 SASEGT. The CDR3 nucleotides read TGTGCCAGCAGTGTTGGGGGAGGCCTAGCCAAAAACATTCAGTACTTC. This translates into CASSVGGGLAKNIQYF.

This chain links TRBV15 with TRBJ2-5; 11 bases align to TRBD2. V dropped 1 base and J dropped 3; count of bases not matched to a gene: 13. The CDR3 is made up of 19 amino acids. Germline V lookup: CDR1 LNHNV, CDR2 YYDKDF (reference sequence). Here the CDR3 reads CATSRAKNSRGLAEETQYF. CDR3 DNA sequence: TGTGCCACCAGCAGAGCGAAAAATAGCCGGGGACTAGCGGAAGAGACCCAGTACTTC. Combining the CDR3 with reference TRBV15 and TRBJ2-5 gives the whole variable domain DAMVIQNPRYQVTQFGKPVTLSCSQTLNHNVMYWYQQKSSQAPKLLFHYYDKDFNNEADTPDNFQSRRPNTSFCFLDIRSPGLGDTAMYLCATSRAKNSRGLAEETQYFGPGTRLLVL.

The rearrangement links TRBV2 to TRBJ2-2, with 8 bases identical to TRBD2. Germline-derived CDR1 and CDR2 are SNHLY and FYNNEI. V dropped 7 bases and J dropped 14; count of bases not matched to a gene: 9. The CDR3 is 12 amino acids. The CDR3 loop is CASKERGIELFF. The CDR3 coding sequence is TGTGCCAGCAAGGAGCGGGGGATAGAACTGTTTTTT.

J is TRBJ1-2 and V is TRBV11-2; D might be TRBD1 (5 bases). The V end lost 5 bases, the J end lost 7 bases, and 17 bases lay between the germline ends. The CDR3 runs 14 residues. Germline lookup yields CDR1 SGHAT and CDR2 FQNNGV. The CDR3: CASSPLGGGLGYTF. The CDR3 bases are TGTGCCAGCAGCCCGCTGGGGGGGGGTCTTGGCTACACCTTC.

The CDR3 here is CASSLTGGNEKLFF. The CDR3, as DNA: TGTGCCAGCAGCTTGACAGGGGGTAATGAAAAACTGTTTTTT. The chain recombines TRBV5-6 with TRBJ1-4, with TRBD1 identical over 8 bases. Germline lookup yields CDR1 SGHDT and CDR2 YYEEEE. The CDR3 sequence is 14 residues long. The V gene end was trimmed by 1 base and the J gene end by 4 bases; junction bases not matched to a gene: 0. Full variable domain (missing parts from reference TRBV5-6 and TRBJ1-4): DAGVTQSPTHLIKTRGQQVTLRCSPKSGHDTVSWYQQALGQGPQFIFQYYEEEERQRGNFPDRFSGHQFPNYSSELNVNALLLGDSALYLCASSLTGGNEKLFFGSGTQLSVL.

The chain carries TRBV19 and TRBJ2-7; TRBD1 might be the D (6 bases). V lost 4 bases and J lost 3, with 16 bases in between. From germline, CDR1 is LNHDA and CDR2 SQIVND (reference sequence). The CDR3 has 15 amino acids. The CDR3 spells CASSTGAGGHYEQYF. DNA of the CDR3: TGTGCCAGTAGTACAGGGGCTGGGGGTCACTACGAGCAGTACTTC.

This sequence joins TRBV3-1 (or the pseudogene TRBV3-2) and TRBJ2-1; 9 bases line up with TRBD2. The CDR3 is 15 residues long. V trimming: 4 bases; J trimming: 1 base; junction bases outside the gene matches: 2. Germline CDR1 LGHDT, CDR2 YNNKEL (reference sequence). CDR3: CASSPLAGSYNEQFF. CDR3 DNA: TGTGCCAGCAGCCCCCTAGCGGGATCCTACAATGAGCAGTTCTTC.

The V and J genes are TRBV5-1 and TRBJ1-1; D is possibly TRBD1 (5 bases). CDR1 is SGHRS and CDR2 is YFSETQ in the germline V gene. V was trimmed by 3 bases and J by 4 bases, leaving 19 bases between them. This CDR3 contains 16 residues. The CDR3 coding sequence is TGCGCCAGCAGCTCGGGCGCGGGGGGAGGAATCACTGAAGCTTTCTTT. Its protein product is CASSSGAGGGITEAFF.